This T cell receptor (beta chain) was sequenced for a study of beta chain features in type 1 diabetes. cDNA synthesis used the whole RNA isolate, giving expressed TCRB sequences. Data came from immunoSEQ multiplex PCR; TCRdb stores just in-frame clones and leaves some out. Among some 400,000 clones listed, approximately 16% were seen once. The CDR3 sequence is 14 residues long. This receptor was taken from a woman between 18 and 29 years old in good health. V usage is TRBV21-1 and J usage is TRBJ2-7; the DNA was not compared with TRBD2, the D call given in the table. TRBV21-1 is a pseudogene. Sequenced material: naive CD4+ T cells from blood. The CDR3 sequence is CASSKEHEVYEQYF. In DNA, the CDR3 is TGTGCCAGCAGCAAAGAACACGAGGTCTACGAGCAGTACTTC.